These T cell receptor beta chains were read from a single sample in a study of cytomegalovirus exposure and HLA in healthy donors. The table came from immunoSEQ multiplex PCR; TCRdb's copy has only in-frame clones and leaves some out. In the table there are nearly 95,000 clones, less than 8% of which are singletons. Material: PBMCs. All receptors come from a middle-aged man in good health and CMV-seronegative. Each CDR3 is given with its conserved first and last residue. Each record gives: J gene, clone size, V gene, D gene, CDR3 protein, CDR3 DNA. The D gene is left open where the match is weak. Some rows mark clone size as missing; the rest say once, few, many or name a class of expanded clone.

j_gene: TRBJ2-1; abundance: few; v_gene: TRBV4-2; d_gene: TRBD2; CDR3aa: CASSQDTSGVNEQFF; CDR3nt: TGTGCCAGCAGCCAAGATACTAGCGGGGTGAATGAGCAGTTCTTC
j_gene: TRBJ2-1; abundance: .; v_gene: TRBV13; d_gene: .; CDR3aa: CASSLFPREASYNEQFF; CDR3nt: TGTGCCAGCAGCTTATTCCCCAGGGAAGCTTCCTACAATGAGCAGTTCTTC
j_gene: TRBJ2-7; abundance: few; v_gene: TRBV28; d_gene: TRBD2; CDR3aa: CASSSPGGPSYEQYF; CDR3nt: TGTGCCAGCAGCTCCCCGGGGGGGCCCTCCTACGAGCAGTACTTC
j_gene: TRBJ1-4; abundance: few; v_gene: TRBV28; d_gene: .; CDR3aa: CASSQGGRTNEKLFF; CDR3nt: TGTGCCAGCAGCCAAGGGGGACGGACTAATGAAAAACTGTTTTTT
j_gene: TRBJ1-4; abundance: few; v_gene: TRBV7-2; d_gene: .; CDR3aa: CASSLGGAVGEKLFF; CDR3nt: TGTGCCAGCAGCCTGGGGGGGGCAGTTGGTGAAAAACTGTTTTTT
j_gene: TRBJ2-1; abundance: few; v_gene: TRBV28; d_gene: TRBD2; CDR3aa: CASSLWGLAGVGGNNEQFF; CDR3nt: TGTGCCAGCAGTTTATGGGGACTAGCGGGAGTAGGGGGGAACAATGAGCAGTTCTTC
j_gene: TRBJ2-7; abundance: few; v_gene: TRBV7-9; d_gene: .; CDR3aa: CASSLPGSYEQYF; CDR3nt: TGTGCCAGCAGCTTACCGGGATCCTACGAGCAGTACTTC
j_gene: TRBJ2-5; abundance: once; v_gene: TRBV29-1; d_gene: TRBD1; CDR3aa: CSVRIVEQGTSQYF; CDR3nt: TGCAGCGTCCGAATAGTTGAACAGGGGACCTCACAGTACTTC
j_gene: TRBJ2-7; abundance: few; v_gene: TRBV29-1; d_gene: TRBD1; CDR3aa: CSVGGQGPSYEQYF; CDR3nt: TGCAGCGTTGGGGGACAGGGGCCTTCCTACGAGCAGTACTTC
j_gene: TRBJ1-1; abundance: few; v_gene: TRBV7-8; d_gene: TRBD1; CDR3aa: CASSAVNRGLNTEAFF; CDR3nt: TGTGCCAGCAGCGCGGTAAACAGGGGGCTGAACACTGAAGCTTTCTTT
j_gene: TRBJ2-1; abundance: few; v_gene: TRBV6-5; d_gene: .; CDR3aa: CASRGTVGQDEQFF; CDR3nt: TGTGCCAGCAGGGGGACTGTGGGCCAGGATGAGCAGTTCTTC
j_gene: TRBJ1-2; abundance: .; v_gene: TRBV2; d_gene: .; CDR3aa: CASTLGGWGDYGYTF; CDR3nt: TGTGCCAGCACCCTGGGGGGATGGGGGGACTATGGCTACACCTTC
j_gene: TRBJ2-7; abundance: few; v_gene: TRBV27; d_gene: TRBD1; CDR3aa: CASSSRQGAFSYEQYF; CDR3nt: TGTGCCAGCAGTTCCCGACAGGGGGCCTTCTCCTACGAGCAGTACTTC
j_gene: TRBJ2-2; abundance: .; v_gene: TRBV9; d_gene: .; CDR3aa: CASSVFGGNAGELFF; CDR3nt: TGTGCCAGCAGCGTATTTGGGGGGAACGCCGGGGAGCTGTTTTTT
j_gene: TRBJ1-5; abundance: .; v_gene: TRBV7-3; d_gene: .; CDR3aa: CASSLGQGQPQHF; CDR3nt: TGTGCCAGCAGCTTAGGGCAGGGGCAGCCCCAGCATTTT
j_gene: TRBJ2-6; abundance: .; v_gene: TRBV14; d_gene: .; CDR3aa: CASSQDMLSGANVLTF; CDR3nt: TGTGCCAGCAGCCAGGACATGCTCTCTGGGGCCAACGTCCTGACTTTC
j_gene: TRBJ1-2; abundance: few; v_gene: TRBV5-8; d_gene: .; CDR3aa: CASSSQASGRYGYTF; CDR3nt: TGTGCCAGCAGCTCCCAGGCCTCCGGCCGCTATGGCTACACCTTC
j_gene: TRBJ1-6; abundance: few; v_gene: TRBV11-2; d_gene: TRBD1; CDR3aa: CASSPGGIRDSPLHF; CDR3nt: TGTGCCAGCAGCCCAGGGGGGATAAGGGATTCACCCCTCCACTTT